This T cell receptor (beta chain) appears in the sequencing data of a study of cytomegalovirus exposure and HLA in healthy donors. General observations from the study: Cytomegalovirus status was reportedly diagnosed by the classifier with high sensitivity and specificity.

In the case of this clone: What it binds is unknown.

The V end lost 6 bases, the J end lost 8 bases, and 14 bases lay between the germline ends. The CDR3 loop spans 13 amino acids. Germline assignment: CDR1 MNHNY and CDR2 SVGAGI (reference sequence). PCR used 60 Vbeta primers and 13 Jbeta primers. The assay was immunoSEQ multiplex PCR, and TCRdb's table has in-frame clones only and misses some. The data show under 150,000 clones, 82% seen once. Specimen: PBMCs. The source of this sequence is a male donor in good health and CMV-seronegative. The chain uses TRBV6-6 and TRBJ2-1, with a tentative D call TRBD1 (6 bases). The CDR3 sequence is CASRDSSGDEQFF. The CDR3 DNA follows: TGTGCCAGCAGGGACAGTTCTGGCGATGAGCAGTTCTTC.